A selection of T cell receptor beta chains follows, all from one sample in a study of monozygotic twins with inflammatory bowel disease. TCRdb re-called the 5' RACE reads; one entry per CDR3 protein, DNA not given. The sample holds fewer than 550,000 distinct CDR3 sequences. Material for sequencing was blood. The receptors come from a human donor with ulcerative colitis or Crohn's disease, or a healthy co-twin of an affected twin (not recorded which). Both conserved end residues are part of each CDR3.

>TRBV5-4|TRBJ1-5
CASSLDRGEIQPQHF
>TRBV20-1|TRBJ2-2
CSARDQTYTGELFF
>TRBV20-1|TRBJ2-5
CSARSGTEETQYF
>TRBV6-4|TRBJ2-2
CASSDKERVDTGELFF
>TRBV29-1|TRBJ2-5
CSVELSQETQYF
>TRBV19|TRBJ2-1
CASSIAGGPGEQFF
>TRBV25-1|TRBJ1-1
CASSVGENTEAFF
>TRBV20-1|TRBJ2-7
CSARGTTQSLYEQYF
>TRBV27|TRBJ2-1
CASSTTPTPFAVNEQFF
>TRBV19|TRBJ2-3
CASKGSTDTQYF
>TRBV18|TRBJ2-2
CASSPTTGTGELFF
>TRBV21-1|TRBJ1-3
CASSKSGCLKGNTIYF
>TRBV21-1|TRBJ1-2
CASSTPIIAAPLNGEEYGYTF
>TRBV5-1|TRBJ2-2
CASSLELFSGELFF
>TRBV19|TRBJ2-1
CASSALRGPYNEQFF
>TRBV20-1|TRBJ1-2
CSGPGQGTYGYTF
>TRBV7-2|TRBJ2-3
CASSSQGGWSTDTQYF
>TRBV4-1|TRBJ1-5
CASSLRETASRNQPQHF
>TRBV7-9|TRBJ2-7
CASSPRTSGGSEQYF
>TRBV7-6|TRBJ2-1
CASSLEVIGNEQFF
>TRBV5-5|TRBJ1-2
CASSLLGAGYTF
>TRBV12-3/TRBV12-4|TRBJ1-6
CASSLAVNSPLHF